This T cell receptor beta chain came from a study of blood T cell repertoires in COVID-19. CDR1 and CDR2 from the germline V gene are SEHNR and FQNEAQ (reference sequence). The CDR3 loop spans 17 amino acids. The junction had 4 bases not matched to a gene; V was cut back by 0 bases and J by 2 bases. Under the authors' procedure: How many nucleated cells were present was estimated from reference gene primer amplification. Here immunoSEQ multiplex PCR was the method, and the copy in TCRdb shows in-frame clones only, minus some. V and J calls and clone size are given by that table; D and trimming were obtained from the DNA. The table includes roughly 68,000 clones, over 75% detected once.

This sequence was found in a man in his forties or fifties with active COVID-19. This chain joins TRBV7-9 and TRBJ1-4, with TRBD1 matching 9 bases. The specimen sequenced was peripheral blood. CDR3 amino acids: CASSLAGTGPTNEKLFF. DNA for the CDR3: TGTGCCAGCAGCTTAGCCGGGACAGGGCCGACTAATGAAAAACTGTTTTTT.